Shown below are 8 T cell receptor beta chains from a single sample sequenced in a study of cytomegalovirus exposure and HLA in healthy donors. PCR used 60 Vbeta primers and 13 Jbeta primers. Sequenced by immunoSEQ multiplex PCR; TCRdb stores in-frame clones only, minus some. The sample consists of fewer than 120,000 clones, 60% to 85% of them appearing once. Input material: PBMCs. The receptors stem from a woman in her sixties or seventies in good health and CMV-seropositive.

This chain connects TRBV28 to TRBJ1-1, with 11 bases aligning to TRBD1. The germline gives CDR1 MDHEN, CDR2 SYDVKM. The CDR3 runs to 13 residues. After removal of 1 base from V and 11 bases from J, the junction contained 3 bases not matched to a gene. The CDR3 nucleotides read TGTGCCAGCAGTTTATTGGGACAGGGGGTGGCTTTCTTT. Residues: CASSLLGQGVAFF.

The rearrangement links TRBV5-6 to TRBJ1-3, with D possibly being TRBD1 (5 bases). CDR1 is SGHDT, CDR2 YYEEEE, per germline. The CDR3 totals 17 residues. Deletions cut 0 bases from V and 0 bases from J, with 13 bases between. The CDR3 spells CASSLGGAGPSGNTIYF. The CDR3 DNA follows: TGTGCCAGCAGCTTGGGTGGCGCAGGGCCCTCTGGAAACACCATATATTTT.

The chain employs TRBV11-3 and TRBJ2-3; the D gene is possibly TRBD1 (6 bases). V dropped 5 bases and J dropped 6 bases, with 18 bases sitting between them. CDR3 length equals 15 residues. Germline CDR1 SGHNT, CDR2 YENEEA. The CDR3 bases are TGTGCCAGCAGCCAGGGGCAGGGCCCGACGGATACGCAGTATTTT. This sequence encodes CASSQGQGPTDTQYF.

CDR3 coding DNA: TGTGCCAGCAGCTCCACTGAAGAGACCCAGTACTTC. Amino acids: CASSSTEETQYF. The V and J genes are TRBV7-9 and TRBJ2-5, with no clear D. Trimming removed 4 bases at V and 3 bases at J, with 6 bases between. Germline values: CDR1 SEHNR, CDR2 FQNEAQ (reference sequence). The CDR3 is 12 residues long.

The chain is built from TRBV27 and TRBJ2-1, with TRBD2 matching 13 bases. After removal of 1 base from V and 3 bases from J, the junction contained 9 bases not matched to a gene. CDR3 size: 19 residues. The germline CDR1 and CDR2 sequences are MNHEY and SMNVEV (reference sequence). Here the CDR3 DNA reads TGTGCCAGCAGTTTATTAACTAGCGGGAGGGCCCCTGTCTACAATGAGCAGTTCTTC. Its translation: CASSLLTSGRAPVYNEQFF.

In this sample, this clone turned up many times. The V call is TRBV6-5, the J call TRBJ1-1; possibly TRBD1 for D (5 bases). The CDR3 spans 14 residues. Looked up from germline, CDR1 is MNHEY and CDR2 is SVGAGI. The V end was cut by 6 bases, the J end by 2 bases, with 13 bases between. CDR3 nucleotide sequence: TGTGCCAGCAGACCGCGCAGGGCAAACACTGAAGCTTTCTTT. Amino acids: CASRPRRANTEAFF.

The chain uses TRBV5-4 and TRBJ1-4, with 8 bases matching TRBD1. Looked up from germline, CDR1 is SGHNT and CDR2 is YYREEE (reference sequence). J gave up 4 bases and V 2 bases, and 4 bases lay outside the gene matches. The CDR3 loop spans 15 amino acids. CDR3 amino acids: CASSLPGGSNEKLFF. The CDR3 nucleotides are TGTGCCAGCAGCTTACCAGGGGGCAGTAATGAAAAACTGTTTTTT. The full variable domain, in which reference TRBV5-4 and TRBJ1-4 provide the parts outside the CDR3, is ETGVTQSPTHLIKTRGQQVTLRCSSQSGHNTVSWYQQALGQGPQFIFQYYREEENGRGNFPPRFSGLQFPNYSSELNVNALELDDSALYLCASSLPGGSNEKLFFGSGTQLSVL.

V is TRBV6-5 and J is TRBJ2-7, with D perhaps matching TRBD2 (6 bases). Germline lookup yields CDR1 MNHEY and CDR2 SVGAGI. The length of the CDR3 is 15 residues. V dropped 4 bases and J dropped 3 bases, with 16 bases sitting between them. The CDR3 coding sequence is TGTGCCAGCAGTTCACGGGGACGGGGAGGCTACGAGCAGTACTTC. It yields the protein CASSSRGRGGYEQYF.